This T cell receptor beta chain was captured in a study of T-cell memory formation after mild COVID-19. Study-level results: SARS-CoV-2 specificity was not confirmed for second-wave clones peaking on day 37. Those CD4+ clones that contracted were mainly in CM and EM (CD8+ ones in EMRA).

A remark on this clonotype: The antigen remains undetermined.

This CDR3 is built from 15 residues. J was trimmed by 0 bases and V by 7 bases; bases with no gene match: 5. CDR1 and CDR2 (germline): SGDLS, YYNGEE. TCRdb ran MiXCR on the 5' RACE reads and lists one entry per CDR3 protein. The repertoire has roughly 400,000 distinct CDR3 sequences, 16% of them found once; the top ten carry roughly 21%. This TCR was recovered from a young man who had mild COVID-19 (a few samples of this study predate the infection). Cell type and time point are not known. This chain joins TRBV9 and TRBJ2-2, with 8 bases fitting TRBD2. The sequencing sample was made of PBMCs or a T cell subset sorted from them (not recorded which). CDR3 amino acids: CASSRRGANTGELFF. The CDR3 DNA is TGTGCCAGCTCGCGGCGGGGGGCGAACACCGGGGAGCTGTTTTTT. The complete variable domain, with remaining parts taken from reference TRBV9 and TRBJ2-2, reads DSGVTQTPKHLITATGQRVTLRCSPRSGDLSVYWYQQSLDQGLQFLIQYYNGEERAKGNILERFSAQQFPDLHSELNLSSLELGDSALYFCASSRRGANTGELFFGEGSRLTVL.